This T cell receptor (beta chain) emerged from a study of vaccination and CD4 T cells after COVID-19. Study as a whole: Overlapping spike peptides of SARS-CoV-2, HCoV-NL63, HCoV-OC43 and HCoV-229E were used, and cells were stimulated with them.

With the Oncomine TCR Beta short-read assay, DNA from cultured CD4+ T cells was sequenced. TCRdb re-called the PCR reads through MiXCR, storing one row per CDR3 protein. The sample contains around 21,000 distinct CDR3 sequences, 45% to 70% of which appear only once. Treatment meaning: approximately nine-day PBMC culture with coronavirus spike peptide pools or control peptides (ViraFEST assay). TCRs were sequenced by ViraFEST after antigen-specific T cells had been expanded with peptide pools. With regard to this clonotype: Its antigen is not known.

The origin of this receptor is a human donor who had recovered from COVID-19. Sequencing was done on a sample of CD4+ T cells from blood, cultured in vitro.

The CDR3 DNA reads as TGCAGTGCTTCGAGGACAGGGAGAGACGGTCAGCCCCAGCATTTT. As protein: CSASRTGRDGQPQHF. The chain uses TRBV20-1 and TRBJ1-5; 8 nucleotides align to TRBD1. From germline, CDR1 is DFQATT and CDR2 SNEGSKA (reference sequence). The CDR3 extends over 15 amino acids. V trimming: 5 bases; J trimming: 6 bases; junction bases outside the gene matches: 12.